What follows are 18 T cell receptor beta chains derived from one specimen sequenced in a study of blood T cell repertoires in COVID-19. This table comes from immunoSEQ multiplex PCR, and its TCRdb copy is limited to in-frame clones, with some not included. The data hold about 130,000 clones, with about four fifths observed a single time. Source material: peripheral blood. All receptors come from a woman aged 30 to 39 who had recovered from COVID-19.

J is TRBJ2-5 and V is TRBV27, with 7 bases identical to TRBD1. CDR1 MNHEY and CDR2 SMNVEV come from the germline V gene (reference sequence). Trimming took 4 bases from V and 1 from J; bases not matched to a gene: 9. The CDR3 is 16 residues long. Here the CDR3 reads CASSSGLEGAQETQYF. In DNA form, the CDR3 reads TGTGCCAGCAGTTCCGGGCTCGAGGGGGCCCAAGAGACCCAGTACTTC.

The rearrangement uses TRBV19 and TRBJ2-5; TRBD2 matches at 11 bases. Germline lookup yields CDR1 LNHDA and CDR2 SQIVND (reference sequence). The J segment lost 5 bases and the V segment lost 7 bases, leaving 12 bases of the junction unmatched. The CDR3 is 16 residues long. CDR3 DNA: TGTGCCAGTACCAGAACTAGCGGGGGTTCCCCCGAGACCCAGTACTTC. Translated: CASTRTSGGSPETQYF.

The rearrangement uses TRBV6-1 and TRBJ2-2; TRBD2 matches at 8 bases. V was clipped by 4 bases and J by 4 bases; unmatched bases: 14. CDR3 length: 18 residues. The V gene's germline CDR1 is MNHNS and CDR2 SASEGT. The CDR3 nucleotides are TGTGCCAGCAGTGGGGGACTTCGGCTAGCGGGCCCCACCGGGGAGCTGTTTTTT. Its translation is CASSGGLRLAGPTGELFF.

This clone was seen once. The rearrangement joins TRBV19 to TRBJ1-5; D may be TRBD1 (6 bases). This CDR3 region has 14 residues. The V end was cut by 6 bases, the J end by 4 bases, with 13 bases between. Looked up from germline, CDR1 is LNHDA and CDR2 is SQIVND (reference sequence). CDR3 in DNA: TGTGCCAGTAGGATACAGGGTTCTAATCAGCCCCAGCATTTT. Translation: CASRIQGSNQPQHF.

The chain is built from TRBV7-2 and TRBJ1-5, with D tentatively TRBD1 (6 bases). CDR1 and CDR2 from the germline V gene are SGHTA and FQGNSA. The CDR3 extends over 16 amino acids. V lost 4 bases to trimming and J lost 7 bases, with 20 bases between them. CDR3 protein: CASSSTNGGAKQPQHF. DNA of the CDR3: TGTGCCAGCAGCTCAACAAATGGGGGCGCTAAACAGCCCCAGCATTTT.

This chain uses TRBV9 with TRBJ1-1; D ambiguous. The V end lost 3 bases, the J end lost 0 bases, and 12 bases lay between the germline ends. This CDR3 contains 15 residues. Germline V lookup: CDR1 SGDLS, CDR2 YYNGEE. CDR3 protein: CASSAGGSMNTEAFF. The CDR3 coding sequence is TGTGCCAGCAGCGCAGGAGGCTCTATGAACACTGAAGCTTTCTTT.

V and J are TRBV9 and TRBJ1-1; D uncertain. The length of the CDR3 is 14 residues. Per germline, CDR1 SGDLS and CDR2 YYNGEE. V was trimmed by 4 bases and J by 1 base, leaving 11 bases between them. CDR3 sequence reads: CASSHRRENTEAFF. CDR3 nucleotides: TGTGCCAGCAGCCACCGCCGGGAGAACACTGAAGCTTTCTTT. The whole variable domain, filled in from reference TRBV9 and TRBJ1-1, reads DSGVTQTPKHLITATGQRVTLRCSPRSGDLSVYWYQQSLDQGLQFLIQYYNGEERAKGNILERFSAQQFPDLHSELNLSSLELGDSALYFCASSHRRENTEAFFGQGTRLTVV.

This chain uses TRBV11-2 with TRBJ2-1; TRBD2 matches 7 bases. The germline gives CDR1 SGHAT, CDR2 FQNNGV. This CDR3 spans 15 amino acids. The V and J ends lost 1 base and 9 bases, in that order; junction bases with no gene match: 9. For the CDR3, the DNA is TGTGCCAGCAGCTTAGTGCGGGGAGGGCCCATTGAGCAGTTCTTC. Its protein is CASSLVRGGPIEQFF.

This chain joins TRBV25-1 and TRBJ2-7, with TRBD1 matching 8 bases. J gave up 3 bases and V 4 bases, and 5 bases lay outside the gene matches. This CDR3 region has 14 residues. Germline lookup yields CDR1 MGHDK and CDR2 SYGVNS. The chain's CDR3 is CASSGQGASYEQYF. DNA of the CDR3: TGTGCCAGCAGTGGGCAGGGGGCGAGCTACGAGCAGTACTTC.

The J gene is TRBJ1-1, the V gene TRBV6-1; D is ambiguous. V lost 2 bases and J 2 bases, leaving 6 bases between the germline ends. CDR1 is MNHNS and CDR2 is SASEGT in the germline V gene. This CDR3 is built from 13 residues. CDR3 coding DNA: TGTGCCAGCAGTGAAAGAGGTAACACTGAAGCTTTCTTT. This codes for CASSERGNTEAFF.

This clone was observed once. The chain carries TRBV19 and TRBJ1-1, with D unclear. Trimming cost V 1 base and J 0 bases, with 15 bases left between them. Looked up from germline, CDR1 is LNHDA and CDR2 is SQIVND (reference sequence). The CDR3 has 17 amino acids. DNA for the CDR3: TGTGCCAGTAGTATAGGGTCCGGGTTTAAAGTGAACACTGAAGCTTTCTTT. This sequence encodes CASSIGSGFKVNTEAFF.

V is TRBV7-8 and J is TRBJ1-2, with 9 positions matching TRBD1. This CDR3 is built from 13 residues. The V gene's germline CDR1 is SGHVS and CDR2 FQNEAQ. Trimming cost V 4 bases and J 4 bases; bases outside gene matches: 1. CDR3 bases: TGTGCCAGCAGCTCGACAGGGGGCTATGGCTACACCTTC. Protein sequence: CASSSTGGYGYTF.

This chain connects TRBV15 to TRBJ2-2; the D gene is possibly TRBD2 (5 bases). The CDR3 totals 14 residues. The V end lost 7 bases, the J end lost 4 bases, and 13 bases lay between the germline ends. Per the germline V gene, CDR1 is LNHNV and CDR2 is YYDKDF (reference sequence). Here the CDR3 reads CATKNSVGTGELFF. CDR3 in DNA: TGTGCCACCAAGAATAGCGTGGGCACCGGGGAGCTGTTTTTT.

The table lists this clone with a count of one. The rearrangement joins TRBV29-1 to TRBJ1-3; D is unclear. The CDR3 covers 14 residues. Germline-derived CDR1 and CDR2 are SQVTM and ANQGSEA. V lost 6 bases and J lost 0, with 12 bases in between. In nucleotides, the CDR3 is TGCAGCGTGGCGGACTACCACTCTGGAAACACCATATATTTT. It codes for CSVADYHSGNTIYF.

The V call is TRBV5-1, the J call TRBJ2-2; D unclear. Trimming removed 2 bases from V and 4 bases from J, with 3 bases in between. The germline V gene has CDR1 SGHRS and CDR2 YFSETQ. The CDR3 is 12 amino acids. The CDR3 loop reads CASSFITGELFF. The DNA of the CDR3 is TGCGCCAGCAGCTTTATCACCGGGGAGCTGTTTTTT.

V and J are TRBV7-9 and TRBJ1-1, with unresolved D. V gave up 5 bases and J gave up 1 base, with 8 bases separating them. The CDR3 loop spans 13 amino acids. Per the germline V gene, CDR1 is SEHNR and CDR2 is FQNEAQ (reference sequence). CDR3 in amino acids: CASSASGNTEAFF. DNA for the CDR3: TGTGCCAGCAGCGCTTCAGGGAACACTGAAGCTTTCTTT.

V is TRBV7-3 and J is TRBJ1-2; D is uncertain. The CDR3 has 13 amino acids. Germline CDR1 and CDR2: SGHTA and FQGTGA. Trimming removed 5 bases at V and 6 bases at J, with 13 bases between. In DNA form, the CDR3 reads TGTGCCAGCAGCAATTACGGGGAGGATGGCTACACCTTC. Translation gives CASSNYGEDGYTF.

This rearrangement joins TRBV5-1 to TRBJ2-5; 7 bases align to TRBD1. After removal of 3 bases from V and 5 bases from J, the junction contained 16 bases not matched to a gene. Germline-derived CDR1 and CDR2 are SGHRS and YFSETQ. The length of the CDR3 is 17 residues. This chain's CDR3 is CASSYIRQGSQAETQYF. The CDR3 nucleotides are TGCGCCAGCAGCTATATTAGACAGGGCTCACAGGCTGAGACCCAGTACTTC.